These 18 T cell receptor beta chains originate from one sample sequenced in a study of shared clonotypes between healthy human individuals (dated by TCRdb to 2020 to 2022). To prepare the library, the immunoSEQ multiplex PCR assay was applied. TCRdb holds this immuneACCESS table with in-frame rearrangements only. Some clones are missing; in checked studies, unresolved V genes explain under half, and the rest has no known cause. The sample table shows 70,000 to 95,000 clones, and 60% to 70% are seen once. The top ten clonotypes cover roughly half of the sample. Sequenced input: memory CD8+ T cells sorted from blood. The sample's cell subset or site, from its label and the paper: CD45RO+ cells pooled with CCR7-negative TemRA cells. Receptor source: a man aged 30 to 45 in good health.

The gene calls are TRBV28 and TRBJ1-2, with D perhaps TRBD1 (5 bases). Per germline, CDR1 MDHEN and CDR2 SYDVKM. V was clipped by 5 bases and J by 8 bases, with 15 bases between them. The CDR3 covers 13 residues. Written as DNA, the CDR3 is TGTGCCAGCAGTCTAGGGGCCGAAGGGGGCTACACCTTC. It codes for CASSLGAEGGYTF.

In this sample, this clone turned up a few times. The chain couples TRBV28 to TRBJ2-7; 9 positions match TRBD1. The trim removed 4 bases at V and 5 bases at J, leaving 12 bases unmatched. CDR1 MDHEN and CDR2 SYDVKM come from the germline V gene. The length of the CDR3 is 16 residues. This CDR3 is CASSSTGTGLSHEQYF. As DNA, the CDR3 is TGTGCCAGCAGTTCTACCGGGACAGGGCTTTCCCACGAGCAGTACTTC.

The chain combines TRBV5-4 with TRBJ2-7; 10 nucleotides align to TRBD1. The germline CDR1 and CDR2 sequences are SGHNT and YYREEE (reference sequence). J was trimmed by 1 base and V by 2 bases; bases with no gene match: 12. The length of the CDR3 is 18 residues. In nucleotides, the CDR3 is TGTGCCAGCAGCTTTTTTCCCCGAGGGACAGGGGTGTCCTACGAGCAGTACTTC. This encodes CASSFFPRGTGVSYEQYF.

V gene TRBV6-5 combines with J gene TRBJ1-5; no firm D call. Trimming pared 6 bases from V and 3 bases from J, leaving 15 bases between. The germline V gene has CDR1 MNHEY and CDR2 SVGAGI. This CDR3 has 15 amino acids. For the CDR3, the DNA is TGTGCCAGCAGCGACCCCACAGCACTCAATCAGCCCCAGCATTTT. It is translated as CASSDPTALNQPQHF.

This sequence joins TRBV4-2 and TRBJ2-3; 8 nucleotides match TRBD1. This CDR3 spans 15 amino acids. With V trimmed by 5 bases and J by 4 bases, 8 bases remained unmatched. CDR1 LGHNA and CDR2 YNFKEQ come from the germline V gene. Here the CDR3 DNA reads TGTGCCAGCAGCTTGAACCCGACAGGGGCAGATACGCAGTATTTT. Protein product: CASSLNPTGADTQYF.

In nucleotides, the CDR3 is TGTGCCTGGAGTGTAGTGGAGAACACTGAAGCTTTCTTT. Protein: CAWSVVENTEAFF. The rearrangement joins TRBV30 to TRBJ1-1; no clear D. The ends were cut back, 0 bases at V and 1 base at J, with 6 bases in the middle. CDR1 GTSNPN and CDR2 SVGIG come from the germline V gene (reference sequence). The CDR3 length is 13 residues. Variable domain in full (rest from reference TRBV30 and TRBJ1-1): SQTIHQWPATLVQPVGSPLSLECTVEGTSNPNLYWYRQAAGRGLQLLFYSVGIGQISSEVPQNLSASRPQDRQFILSSKKLLLSDSGFYLCAWSVVENTEAFFGQGTRLTVV.

The chain links TRBV27 to TRBJ2-7, with a weak D call TRBD2 (6 bases). Germline V CDR1 and CDR2: MNHEY, SMNVEV (reference sequence). V dropped 5 bases and J dropped 1 base, with 15 bases sitting between them. The CDR3 totals 15 residues. The CDR3, as DNA: TGTGCCAGCAGTCCCCCCTATAGCGGTTCCTACGAGCAGTACTTC. It yields the protein CASSPPYSGSYEQYF.

This clone was observed a few times. Other DNA sequences in the sample encode the same CDR3. The V gene is TRBV7-9, the J gene TRBJ2-1, with TRBD2 identical over 9 bases. The CDR3 covers 16 residues. The V gene end was trimmed by 5 bases and the J gene end by 4 bases; junction bases not matched to a gene: 9. CDR1 and CDR2 from the germline V gene are SEHNR and FQNEAQ (reference sequence). Here the CDR3 DNA reads TGTGCCAGCAGCCGTTTAACTAGCGGGTTATACAATGAGCAGTTCTTC. It yields the protein CASSRLTSGLYNEQFF.

The chain carries TRBV25-1 and TRBJ2-7; no firm D call. The V and J ends lost 1 base and 2 bases respectively, with 15 bases between them. The CDR3 has 16 residues. From germline, CDR1 is MGHDK and CDR2 SYGVNS. CDR3 bases: TGTGCCAGCAGTGAATGGGAAAACAGAGACCCCTACGAGCAGTACTTC. Its translation: CASSEWENRDPYEQYF.

This chain's CDR3 is CASSSKGPFRRSSYNEQFF. The CDR3, as DNA: TGTGCCAGCAGCTCGAAGGGTCCTTTTCGGCGGAGCTCCTACAATGAGCAGTTCTTC. V is TRBV11-2 and J is TRBJ2-1; no firm D call. There are 19 residues in the CDR3. Trimming took 4 bases from V and 0 from J, leaving 22 bases between them. Germline V gives CDR1 SGHAT, CDR2 FQNNGV.

This clone was seen a handful of times. This rearrangement joins TRBV25-1 to TRBJ2-7; the match to TRBD2 covers 10 bases. The CDR3 runs to 16 residues. The ends lost 2 bases at V and 7 bases at J; junction bases unmatched: 11. From germline, CDR1 is MGHDK and CDR2 SYGVNS. The CDR3 nucleotides are TGTGCCAGCAGTGAAAAGGACTCTAGCGGGAGCTTTGAGCAGTACTTC. Translated: CASSEKDSSGSFEQYF.

The rearrangement joins TRBV6-1 to TRBJ1-1; 7 bases match TRBD1. V gave up 6 bases and J gave up 3 bases; unmatched junction bases: 7. Germline CDR1 reads MNHNS; CDR2 reads SASEGT. The CDR3 has 14 residues. The CDR3 DNA reads TGTGCCAGCAGCGAAAGACAGGGAGACACTGAAGCTTTCTTT. This encodes CASSERQGDTEAFF.

This chain connects TRBV28 to TRBJ1-1; TRBD1 aligns across 9 bases. V was pared by 6 bases and J by 0 bases, with 11 bases of the junction left unmatched. Germline CDR1 is MDHEN and CDR2 is SYDVKM. This CDR3 is built from 17 residues. The CDR3 here is CASSYLIQGAMNTEAFF. Written as DNA, the CDR3 is TGTGCCAGCAGCTACCTGATACAGGGGGCAATGAACACTGAAGCTTTCTTT. Drawing the rest from reference TRBV28 and TRBJ1-1, the complete variable domain is DVKVTQSSRYLVKRTGEKVFLECVQDMDHENMFWYRQDPGLGLRLIYFSYDVKMKEKGDIPEGYSVSREKKERFSLILESASTNQTSMYLCASSYLIQGAMNTEAFFGQGTRLTVV.

This clone was seen a handful of times. The rearrangement links TRBV19 to TRBJ2-5, with D possibly matching TRBD1 (5 bases). Trimming cost V 2 bases and J 11 bases, with 12 bases left between them. The CDR3 is 12 amino acids. Germline V gene data show CDR1 as LNHDA and CDR2 as SQIVND (reference sequence). The CDR3 DNA sequence: TGTGCCAGTAGTATACGACAGAGTGAACAGTACTTC. This translates into CASSIRQSEQYF.

This clone was detected only a few times. This sequence joins TRBV25-1 and TRBJ2-3; 12 bases are a match to TRBD2. The J segment lost 1 base and the V segment lost 7 bases, leaving 9 bases of the junction unmatched. The CDR3 spans 17 residues. Germline loops: CDR1 MGHDK, CDR2 SYGVNS. CDR3 protein: CASTSPASGRGTDTQYF. In DNA form, the CDR3 reads TGTGCCAGCACCTCTCCAGCTAGCGGGAGGGGCACAGATACGCAGTATTTT. Together with reference TRBV25-1 and TRBJ2-3, the CDR3 gives the full variable domain: EADIYQTPRYLVIGTGKKITLECSQTMGHDKMYWYQQDPGMELHLIHYSYGVNSTEKGDLSSESTVSRIRTEHFPLTLESARPSHTSQYLCASTSPASGRGTDTQYFGPGTRLTVL.

The chain uses TRBV5-6 and TRBJ2-3, with 8 bases lining up with TRBD1. This CDR3 comprises 19 residues. Unmatched junction bases numbered 15, after V lost 3 bases and J lost 0 bases. The germline CDR1 and CDR2 sequences are SGHDT and YYEEEE. CDR3 DNA: TGTGCCAGCAGCTGGGGACCGGGACAGGATATTACTAGCACAGATACGCAGTATTTT. Translating gives CASSWGPGQDITSTDTQYF.

The J gene is TRBJ2-7, the V gene TRBV7-2; D may match TRBD1 or TRBD2 (5 bases each). V was shortened by 5 bases and J by 6 bases, with 14 bases between the two germline ends. The CDR3 is 13 residues long. Germline loops: CDR1 SGHTA, CDR2 FQGNSA. CDR3 in DNA: TGTGCCAGCAGCCCTGGGACCCTCGGCGAGCAGTACTTC. Its protein is CASSPGTLGEQYF. Supplemented by reference TRBV7-2 and TRBJ2-7, the full variable domain reads GAGVSQSPSNKVTEKGKDVELRCDPISGHTALYWYRQSLGQGLEFLIYFQGNSAPDKSGLPSDRFSAERTGGSVSTLTIQRTQQEDSAVYLCASSPGTLGEQYFGPGTRLTVT.

The chain employs TRBV9 and TRBJ2-3, with D possibly being TRBD2 (5 bases). Trimming cost V 1 base and J 0 bases, with 9 bases left between them. Germline CDR1 and CDR2: SGDLS and YYNGEE. The CDR3 extends over 15 amino acids. The CDR3 region has the DNA TGTGCCAGCAGCGTAAGCGGTGCTAGCACAGATACGCAGTATTTT. Translating gives CASSVSGASTDTQYF. Using reference TRBV9 and TRBJ2-3 for the parts outside the CDR3, the full variable domain is DSGVTQTPKHLITATGQRVTLRCSPRSGDLSVYWYQQSLDQGLQFLIQYYNGEERAKGNILERFSAQQFPDLHSELNLSSLELGDSALYFCASSVSGASTDTQYFGPGTRLTVL.